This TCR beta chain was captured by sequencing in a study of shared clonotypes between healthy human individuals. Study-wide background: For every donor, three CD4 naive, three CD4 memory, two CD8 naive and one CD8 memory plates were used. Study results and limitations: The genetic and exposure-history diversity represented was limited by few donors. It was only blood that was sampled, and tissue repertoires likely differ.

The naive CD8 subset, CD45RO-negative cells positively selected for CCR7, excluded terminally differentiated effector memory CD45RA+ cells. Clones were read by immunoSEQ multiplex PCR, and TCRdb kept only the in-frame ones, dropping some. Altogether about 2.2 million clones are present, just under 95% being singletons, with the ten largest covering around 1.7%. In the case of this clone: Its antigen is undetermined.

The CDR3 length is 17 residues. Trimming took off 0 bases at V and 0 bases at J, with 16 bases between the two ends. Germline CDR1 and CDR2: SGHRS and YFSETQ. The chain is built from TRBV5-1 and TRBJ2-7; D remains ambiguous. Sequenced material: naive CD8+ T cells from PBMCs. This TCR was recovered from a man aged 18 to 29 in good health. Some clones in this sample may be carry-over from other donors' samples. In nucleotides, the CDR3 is TGCGCCAGCAGCTTGGAGGTACGGAGAGGAGTCTCCTACGAGCAGTACTTC. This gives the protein CASSLEVRRGVSYEQYF.